The 28 T cell receptor beta chains listed next were all sequenced from one sample in a study of cytomegalovirus exposure and HLA in healthy donors. Primers for the PCR totalled 60 Vbeta and 13 Jbeta. Libraries were prepared by immunoSEQ multiplex PCR; TCRdb keeps only in-frame clonotypes and omits some of them. The sample has approximately 150,000 clones, about four fifths seen once. Sequenced sample: PBMCs. The receptors derive from a man aged 45 to 65 in good health and CMV-seropositive.

The chain links TRBV6-5 to TRBJ1-2; 7 nucleotides agree with TRBD1. This CDR3 is built from 13 residues. The germline V gene has CDR1 MNHEY and CDR2 SVGAGI. V lost 7 bases to trimming and J lost 4 bases; unmatched junction nucleotides: 6. CDR3 bases: TGTGCCAGCAAGAAGGGACAGAGCTATGGCTACACCTTC. Translated, it gives CASKKGQSYGYTF.

The rearrangement links TRBV7-6 to TRBJ2-5, with TRBD2 identical over 10 bases. V dropped 5 bases and J dropped 2; count of bases not matched to a gene: 8. The CDR3 sequence is 16 residues long. Germline V lookup: CDR1 SGHVS, CDR2 FNYEAQ. DNA of the CDR3: TGTGCCAGCAGCCCCGCGACGACTAGCGGGCAAGAGACCCAGTACTTC. Residues: CASSPATTSGQETQYF.

The chain carries TRBV16 and TRBJ1-5; D is undetermined. V was cut by 4 bases and J by 0 bases, with 10 bases left in between. CDR1 and CDR2 (germline): KGHSY, FQNENV. This CDR3 is built from 15 residues. CDR3 residues: CASSPNRDSNQPQHF. Here the CDR3 DNA reads TGTGCCAGCAGCCCTAACAGAGATAGCAATCAGCCCCAGCATTTT. Based on the CDR3 plus reference TRBV16 and TRBJ1-5, the full variable domain is GEEVAQTPKHLVRGEGQKAKLYCAPIKGHSYVFWYQQVLKNEFKFLISFQNENVFDETGMPKERFSAKCLPNSPCSLEIQATKLEDSAVYFCASSPNRDSNQPQHFGDGTRLSIL.

V and J are TRBV7-9 and TRBJ1-4, with D maybe TRBD1 (6 bases). CDR3 length: 15 amino acids. V lost 5 bases and J lost 7, with 17 bases in between. Per germline, CDR1 SEHNR and CDR2 FQNEAQ (reference sequence). CDR3 sequence: CASSTGQLLGEKLFF. As DNA, the CDR3 is TGTGCCAGCAGCACAGGACAGCTGCTAGGTGAAAAACTGTTTTTT.

The J gene is TRBJ1-2, the V gene TRBV28, with a weak D call TRBD1 (6 bases). CDR3 length: 14 amino acids. From germline, CDR1 is MDHEN and CDR2 SYDVKM. Trimming stripped 6 bases from V and 6 bases from J, with 17 bases between. DNA of the CDR3: TGTGCCAGCAGCGTACGAGGGGGGGGTGATGGCTACACCTTC. Its protein is CASSVRGGGDGYTF.

The V gene is TRBV11-3, the J gene TRBJ2-2; 11 bases fit TRBD2. The CDR3 is 17 amino acids. V shed 3 bases, J shed 4 bases, and the junction held 7 bases outside the gene matches. Per the germline V gene, CDR1 is SGHNT and CDR2 is YENEEA. CDR3: CASSLETGLAGTGELFF. For the CDR3, the DNA is TGTGCCAGCAGCTTGGAGACCGGACTAGCGGGCACCGGGGAGCTGTTTTTT. Looking up the rest from reference TRBV11-3 and TRBJ2-2 gives the full variable domain: EAGVVQSPRYKIIEKKQPVAFWCNPISGHNTLYWYLQNLGQGPELLIRYENEEAVDDSQLPKDRFSAERLKGVDSTLKIQPAELGDSAVYLCASSLETGLAGTGELFFGEGSRLTVL.

This clone was observed a few times. The V and J genes are TRBV28 and TRBJ2-4; 8 positions match TRBD1. Germline V CDR1 and CDR2: MDHEN, SYDVKM. This CDR3 is built from 15 residues. V gave up 5 bases and J gave up 1 base; unmatched junction bases: 4. The CDR3 DNA follows: TGTGCCAGCAGTCCGACAGGGGAGGCCAAAAACATTCAGTACTTC. Its protein product is CASSPTGEAKNIQYF.

The chain combines TRBV9 with TRBJ2-3, with 8 bases aligning to TRBD2. V shed 4 bases, J shed 4 bases, and the junction held 11 bases outside the gene matches. CDR1 is SGDLS, CDR2 YYNGEE, per germline. This CDR3 comprises 16 residues. The CDR3 DNA reads as TGTGCCAGCAGCCCATTAGGGAGCGGGAGCGCAGATACGCAGTATTTT. Its protein is CASSPLGSGSADTQYF.

This clone was recorded a few times. V and J are TRBV6-4 and TRBJ2-3; 8 bases match TRBD2. J was trimmed by 4 bases and V by 2 bases; bases with no gene match: 8. The CDR3 covers 16 residues. Germline CDR1 MRHNA, CDR2 SNTAGT. CDR3 in DNA: TGTGCCAGCAGTGACAGAGCGGGAGAGATCGCAGATACGCAGTATTTT. Protein product: CASSDRAGEIADTQYF.

This clone has more than one count but fewer than ten. This chain uses TRBV7-6 with TRBJ2-7; D is possibly TRBD1 (5 bases). The CDR3 contains 16 residues. Looked up from germline, CDR1 is SGHVS and CDR2 is FNYEAQ. The germline V and J ends were trimmed by 1 base and 3 bases, with 16 bases remaining between them. The CDR3 protein is CASSLGAGPPIYEQYF. The DNA of the CDR3 is TGTGCCAGCAGCTTAGGGGCAGGGCCACCAATCTACGAGCAGTACTTC.

V is TRBV19 and J is TRBJ2-4, with 7 bases that match TRBD2. CDR1 is LNHDA and CDR2 is SQIVND in the germline V gene (reference sequence). The CDR3 consists of 18 residues. Unmatched junction bases numbered 26, after V lost 10 bases and J lost 8 bases. The CDR3 loop reads CATQHTQAGERIADIQYF. The DNA for the CDR3 is TGTGCCACTCAGCATACCCAGGCGGGGGAGCGAATTGCGGACATTCAGTACTTC.

This chain links TRBV19 with TRBJ1-2, with D possibly matching TRBD1 (6 bases). The germline CDR1 and CDR2 sequences are LNHDA and SQIVND (reference sequence). There are 16 residues in the CDR3. V lost 2 bases to trimming and J lost 1 base, with 14 bases between them. The CDR3 reads CASSIFGDNNNYGYTF. CDR3 nucleotide sequence: TGTGCCAGTAGTATATTCGGGGACAACAATAACTATGGCTACACCTTC.

The gene calls are TRBV19 and TRBJ1-6, with D hard to call. This CDR3 is 13 amino acids long. CDR1 and CDR2 from the germline V gene are LNHDA and SQIVND (reference sequence). V was trimmed by 3 bases and J by 11 bases, leaving 11 bases between them. The CDR3 bases are TGTGCCAGTAGTATCGGTGGTATGACACCCCTCCACTTT. Translated: CASSIGGMTPLHF.

The gene calls are TRBV10-2 and TRBJ2-3, with D perhaps TRBD2 (6 bases). Trimming shortened V by 3 bases and J by 1 base, and 11 bases separated the two germline ends. Looked up from germline, CDR1 is WSHSY and CDR2 is SAAADI. The CDR3 has 15 residues. CDR3 nucleotides: TGCGCCAGCAGTGACGGGAGACCTCGCACAGATACGCAGTATTTT. Translated, it gives CASSDGRPRTDTQYF.

The chain joins TRBV19 to TRBJ2-7; tentative D call: TRBD1 (6 bases). CDR1 and CDR2 from the germline V gene are LNHDA and SQIVND (reference sequence). Trimming removed 3 bases at V and 2 bases at J, with 14 bases between. The CDR3 is 15 amino acids. The CDR3 bases are TGTGCCAGTAGTATGTGGGCAGGGGCGACCTACGAGCAGTACTTC. Its protein is CASSMWAGATYEQYF.

This sequence joins TRBV5-4 and TRBJ2-7; 7 bases line up with TRBD2. This CDR3 contains 14 residues. Trimming removed 4 bases from V and 1 base from J; junction bases left unmatched: 5. CDR1 is SGHNT, CDR2 YYREEE, per germline (reference sequence). The CDR3 DNA reads as TGTGCCAGCAGCCCCCTAGCGGATTCCTACGAGCAGTACTTC. This codes for CASSPLADSYEQYF.

The chain couples TRBV4-1 to TRBJ2-1; D not certain. CDR1 is MGHRA and CDR2 is YSYEKL in the germline V gene. This CDR3 is 15 amino acids long. V lost 4 bases and J 3 bases, leaving 13 bases between the germline ends. CDR3 coding DNA: TGCGCCAGCAGCCGATTAGCTTCGTTCTACAATGAGCAGTTCTTC. This translates into CASSRLASFYNEQFF.

The chain joins TRBV13 to TRBJ2-7; 11 bases agree with TRBD2. Germline V gives CDR1 PRHDT, CDR2 FYEKMQ (reference sequence). Trimming took 5 bases from V and 4 from J; bases not matched to a gene: 10. The CDR3 extends over 16 amino acids. This CDR3 is CASSPERLAGQYEQYF. The CDR3 DNA reads TGTGCCAGCAGCCCCGAAAGACTAGCGGGACAATACGAGCAGTACTTC.

The chain couples TRBV5-1 to TRBJ2-6, with TRBD2 matching over 9 bases. J lost 0 bases, V lost 4 bases, and 8 bases had no gene match. The CDR3 is 18 residues long. Germline assignment: CDR1 SGHRS and CDR2 YFSETQ. The CDR3 is CASSQAPSGTSGANVLTF. CDR3 nucleotide sequence: TGCGCCAGCAGCCAAGCACCTAGCGGGACCTCTGGGGCCAACGTCCTGACTTTC.

This rearrangement joins TRBV5-1 to TRBJ1-2, with 8 bases aligning to TRBD1. Germline assignment: CDR1 SGHRS and CDR2 YFSETQ. The length of the CDR3 is 18 residues. V shed 4 bases and J 1 base; nucleotides not matched to a gene: 15. Here the CDR3 reads CASSRMSGRTGNNYGYTF. CDR3 sequence (DNA): TGCGCCAGCAGCCGTATGAGTGGGAGGACAGGGAATAACTATGGCTACACCTTC.

The gene calls are TRBV5-1 and TRBJ2-3; D remains ambiguous. The CDR3 sequence is 16 residues long. V gave up 0 bases and J gave up 6 bases, with 17 bases separating them. CDR1 and CDR2 from the germline V gene are SGHRS and YFSETQ. The CDR3: CASSLAGSRATDTQYF. As DNA, the CDR3 is TGCGCCAGCAGCTTGGCCGGGTCACGTGCCACGGATACGCAGTATTTT.

The chain combines TRBV5-1 with TRBJ1-3, with D perhaps matching TRBD1 (6 bases). This CDR3 contains 16 residues. CDR1 is SGHRS, CDR2 YFSETQ, per germline. Trimming removed 4 bases at V and 4 bases at J, with 18 bases between. The CDR3 DNA sequence: TGCGCCAGCAGCCAGGGAGGGCAGGGGTTCGGAAACACCATATATTTT. Translation: CASSQGGQGFGNTIYF.

The chain has TRBV5-1 and TRBJ2-3; 10 bases are shared with TRBD2. V was pared by 3 bases and J by 7 bases, with 8 bases of the junction left unmatched. Germline lookup yields CDR1 SGHRS and CDR2 YFSETQ. The CDR3 length is 15 residues. CDR3 region: CASSSGLAVGHTQYF. CDR3 in DNA: TGCGCCAGCAGCTCCGGACTAGCGGTGGGTCATACGCAGTATTTT.

CDR3 amino acids: CASSLTPGEKLFF. CDR3 sequence (DNA): TGTGCCAGCAGTTTAACGCCGGGTGAAAAACTGTTTTTT. V gene TRBV6-6 combines with J gene TRBJ1-4; D call uncertain. The CDR3 consists of 13 residues. V lost 4 bases and J 7 bases, leaving 10 bases between the germline ends. Germline CDR1 MNHNY, CDR2 SVGAGI (reference sequence).

V and J are TRBV30 and TRBJ1-5; no clear D gene. Trimming left V 4 bases short and J 4 bases short, with 11 bases between. The CDR3 runs 13 residues. Germline CDR1 and CDR2: GTSNPN and SVGIG (reference sequence). The CDR3: CAWKPRGNQPQHF. The DNA of the CDR3 is TGTGCCTGGAAACCACGAGGGAATCAGCCCCAGCATTTT.

The gene calls are TRBV5-4 and TRBJ2-2; 7 nucleotides match TRBD1. V shed 5 bases and J 6 bases; nucleotides not matched to a gene: 10. Looked up from germline, CDR1 is SGHNT and CDR2 is YYREEE (reference sequence). CDR3 length: 15 amino acids. CDR3 loop: CASSSPAGGPGELFF. The CDR3 bases are TGTGCCAGCAGTTCACCCGCAGGGGGTCCCGGGGAGCTGTTTTTT.

This chain uses TRBV2 with TRBJ2-1, with TRBD1 matching over 9 bases. The CDR3 sequence is 15 residues long. CDR1 is SNHLY, CDR2 FYNNEI, per germline. The V gene end was trimmed by 7 bases and the J gene end by 3 bases; junction bases not matched to a gene: 7. The CDR3 DNA is TGTGCCAGCAAGTTTGGGACAGGGAACTACAATGAGCAGTTCTTC. Protein: CASKFGTGNYNEQFF.

The gene calls are TRBV5-1 and TRBJ2-7, with D perhaps matching TRBD1 (6 bases). V was pared by 3 bases and J by 7 bases, with 11 bases between. The CDR3 runs 12 residues. CDR1 and CDR2 (germline): SGHRS, YFSETQ. The CDR3 reads CASSSTGREQYF. As DNA, the CDR3 is TGCGCCAGCAGCTCGACAGGACGGGAGCAGTACTTC.